This T cell receptor (beta chain) comes out of a study of shared clonotypes between healthy human individuals. General study results and limits: Clonotype sharing among donors was expected to depend on sequencing depth.

To note about this clone: Its antigen is currently unknown.

Produced via immunoSEQ multiplex PCR; TCRdb's table is partial and in-frame only. This table has nearly 750,000 clones, around 77% appearing once. Free of recent acute infections or vaccinations, the donors were healthy HIV-negative adults. CDR3 length equals 17 residues. V was pared by 2 bases and J by 0 bases, with 14 bases between. CDR1 is MNHGY and CDR2 is SVAAGI in the germline V gene. The origin of this receptor is a woman aged 25 to 45 in good health. Material: memory CD4+ T cells sorted from blood. Subset described: CD45RA-negative fraction. The chain links TRBV6-9 to TRBJ1-5; D unclear. CDR3 sequence (DNA): TGTGCCAGCAGTTATCCCCCCCCCGATCTTAGCAATCAGCCCCAGCATTTT. Its translation is CASSYPPPDLSNQPQHF.